A single sample gave rise to the 19 T cell receptor beta chains below, sequenced in a study of radiotherapy plus CTLA-4 blockade in lung cancer (dated by TCRdb to 2017 to 2018). Receptors were amplified or captured by the immunoSEQ multiplex PCR assay. The immuneACCESS repertoire file appears here via TCRdb, limited to in-frame rearrangements. These files lack a portion of the clones; in checked studies, under half of the deficit traces to unresolved V genes, and the cause of the others is not known. The sample records 43,000 or so clones, roughly 76% of which are singletons. The top ten constitute 3% to 4.5% of the sample. Sequencing used peripheral blood, obtained from a patient treated with radiotherapy plus ipilimumab. The receptors were gathered from a human donor with non-small cell lung cancer who had a complete response to radiotherapy plus ipilimumab.

The CDR3 spells CASSTTGSYEQYF. CDR3 DNA: TGCGCCAGCAGCACGACAGGGTCCTACGAGCAGTACTTC. The chain employs TRBV5-1 and TRBJ2-5; 7 bases fit TRBD1. The end of the DNA is better explained by TRBJ2-7, so the J call may be wrong. The CDR3 totals 13 residues. Per the germline V gene, CDR1 is SGHRS and CDR2 is YFSETQ.

The CDR3 spells CASRIAGDRTDTQYF. DNA for the CDR3: TGTGCCAGCAGAATAGCGGGAGATCGCACAGATACGCAGTATTTT. The chain recombines TRBV7-9 with TRBJ2-3; 9 bases are a match to TRBD2. Unmatched junction bases numbered 5, after V lost 6 bases and J lost 1 base. The CDR3 extends over 15 amino acids. Germline CDR1 and CDR2: SEHNR and FQNEAQ (reference sequence). The variable domain in full, completed from reference TRBV7-9 and TRBJ2-3, reads DTGVSQNPRHKITKRGQNVTFRCDPISEHNRLYWYRQTLGQGPEFLTYFQNEAQLEKSRLLSDRFSAERPKGSFSTLEIQRTEQGDSAMYLCASRIAGDRTDTQYFGPGTRLTVL.

The chain uses TRBV18 and TRBJ2-2; D uncertain. The CDR3 is 15 amino acids. Trimming left V 2 bases short and J 2 bases short, with 9 bases between. The germline CDR1 and CDR2 sequences are KGHSH and LQKENI. The CDR3 DNA is TGTGCCAGCTCACCAACGATAGCCAACACCGGGGAGCTGTTTTTT. It is translated as CASSPTIANTGELFF.

With respect to this clone: An end of the junction does not agree with germline; a read error may underlie this. V is TRBV5-4 and J is TRBJ1-5; 9 positions agree with TRBD1. This CDR3 spans 16 amino acids. Germline CDR1 is SGHNT and CDR2 is YYREEE (reference sequence). The CDR3 nucleotides read TGCGCCAGCAGCCAAGAGTGGACAGGGGGCAATCAGCCCCAGCATTTT. Its protein is CASSQEWTGGNQPQHF.

This sequence joins TRBV5-4 and TRBJ1-1, with a possible D match to TRBD1 (5 bases). Germline V gene lookup returns CDR1 SGHNT and CDR2 YYREEE (reference sequence). The V and J ends lost 4 bases and 1 base respectively, with 5 bases between them. The CDR3 spans 12 residues. The CDR3 bases are TGTGCCAGCAGCCAGGGGAACACTGAAGCTTTCTTT. This codes for CASSQGNTEAFF.

DNA of the CDR3: TGTGCCAGCAGCGGCTCCCCTATGGGGACAGGGGCGAACACTGAAGCTTTCTTT. Translating gives CASSGSPMGTGANTEAFF. The gene calls are TRBV9 and TRBJ1-1, with 10 bases aligning to TRBD1. The trim removed 3 bases at V and 1 base at J, leaving 12 bases unmatched. Germline values: CDR1 SGDLS, CDR2 YYNGEE. This CDR3 contains 18 residues.

The chain employs TRBV6-1 and TRBJ2-7; tentative D call: TRBD2 (5 bases). The CDR3 extends over 14 amino acids. Looked up from germline, CDR1 is MNHNS and CDR2 is SASEGT. Between the trimmed V and J ends, which lost 5 bases and 6 bases, there was a span of 17 bases. The chain's CDR3 is CASSLRDDTIEQYF. Written as DNA, the CDR3 is TGTGCCAGCAGTCTCCGGGATGATACGATCGAGCAGTACTTC.

This clone was observed a handful of times. V is TRBV7-9 and J is TRBJ1-2; the D gene is possibly TRBD1 (5 bases). This CDR3 region has 12 residues. V lost 1 base to trimming and J lost 5 bases, with 5 bases between them. Germline CDR1 and CDR2: SEHNR and FQNEAQ (reference sequence). The CDR3 sequence is CASSLEGYGYTF. The CDR3 coding sequence is TGTGCCAGCAGCTTAGAGGGGTATGGCTACACCTTC.

The chain is built from TRBV11-2 and TRBJ2-7; 10 bases fit TRBD1. The CDR3 contains 14 residues. The J segment lost 5 bases and the V segment lost 1 base, leaving 2 bases of the junction unmatched. CDR1 SGHAT and CDR2 FQNNGV come from the germline V gene. The CDR3 region has the DNA TGTGCCAGCAGCTTAGGACAGGGGGCCCACGAGCAGTACTTC. It is translated as CASSLGQGAHEQYF.

This clone has only a few counts. CDR3 sequence reads: CASSLGAATSKETQYF. The CDR3 DNA is TGCGCCAGCAGCTTGGGGGCAGCCACTAGTAAAGAGACCCAGTACTTC. J is TRBJ2-5 and V is TRBV5-1; D may be TRBD2 (5 bases). The CDR3 extends over 16 amino acids. Trimming took 0 bases from V and 3 from J, leaving 15 bases between them. Germline loops: CDR1 SGHRS, CDR2 YFSETQ.

In this sample, this clone turned up a few times. V usage is TRBV4-1 and J usage is TRBJ2-7; tentatively, D is TRBD2 (5 bases). Germline assignment: CDR1 MGHRA and CDR2 YSYEKL. The ends were cut back, 4 bases at V and 4 bases at J, with 17 bases in the middle. The CDR3 has 15 residues. CDR3: CASSREALVAYEQYF. The CDR3 DNA follows: TGCGCCAGCAGCCGAGAGGCACTAGTAGCTTACGAGCAGTACTTC.

The V gene is TRBV2, the J gene TRBJ2-5, with 9 bases matching TRBD2. The V gene's germline CDR1 is SNHLY and CDR2 FYNNEI. The CDR3 has 16 residues. The ends lost 8 bases at V and 4 bases at J; junction bases unmatched: 14. CDR3 loop: CASSAPGTSIGETQYF. For the CDR3, the DNA is TGTGCCAGCTCTGCCCCCGGGACTAGCATTGGAGAGACCCAGTACTTC.

The chain recombines TRBV5-6 with TRBJ2-6; a weak D match, TRBD2 (6 bases). The V and J ends lost 10 bases and 0 bases respectively, with 20 bases between them. This CDR3 region has 17 residues. Germline lookup yields CDR1 SGHDT and CDR2 YYEEEE. As DNA, the CDR3 is TGTGCCTCGCGTAGGGAGGAGGGCTTCTCTGGGGCCAACGTCCTGACTTTC. Protein product: CASRREEGFSGANVLTF.

This clone has more than one count but fewer than ten. The chain combines TRBV7-9 with TRBJ1-6, with 8 bases fitting TRBD1. The CDR3 length is 12 residues. CDR1 SEHNR and CDR2 FQNEAQ come from the germline V gene (reference sequence). With 10 bases clipped from V and 6 bases from J, the junction kept 2 bases outside the gene matches. The DNA for the CDR3 is TGTGCCATCGGACAGGGTAATTCACCCCTCCACTTT. It is translated as CAIGQGNSPLHF. The full variable domain, its missing parts supplied by reference TRBV7-9 and TRBJ1-6, is DTGVSQNPRHKITKRGQNVTFRCDPISEHNRLYWYRQTLGQGPEFLTYFQNEAQLEKSRLLSDRFSAERPKGSFSTLEIQRTEQGDSAMYLCAIGQGNSPLHFGNGTRLTVT.

This clone was recorded only once. The chain couples TRBV4-1 to TRBJ2-7, with 15 bases that match TRBD2. The CDR3 totals 16 residues. V shed 0 bases, J shed 4 bases, and the junction held 1 base outside the gene matches. Germline-derived CDR1 and CDR2 are MGHRA and YSYEKL. CDR3 sequence (DNA): TGCGCCAGCAGCCAAGAGGGACTAGCGGGAGGATACGAGCAGTACTTC. Amino acids: CASSQEGLAGGYEQYF.

The chain joins TRBV18 to TRBJ1-2, with no clear D. CDR3 length: 13 residues. The germline V gene has CDR1 KGHSH and CDR2 LQKENI. Trimming removed 3 bases from V and 3 bases from J, with 8 bases in between. The CDR3 protein is CASSPEQYYGYTF. CDR3 in DNA: TGTGCCAGCTCACCCGAACAGTACTATGGCTACACCTTC.

This clone has only a few counts. V gene TRBV6-5 combines with J gene TRBJ1-5; TRBD1 matches 7 bases. The V and J ends lost 6 bases and 4 bases, in that order; junction bases with no gene match: 6. This CDR3 is 14 amino acids long. Germline CDR1 and CDR2: MNHEY and SVGAGI. CDR3 loop: CASSHRGGNQPQHF. CDR3 coding DNA: TGTGCCAGCAGCCACAGGGGTGGAAATCAGCCCCAGCATTTT.

The chain carries TRBV11-2 and TRBJ2-7, with 7 nucleotides matching TRBD1. The CDR3 is 14 amino acids. The germline V gene encodes CDR1 SGHAT and CDR2 FQNNGV. Trimming removed 6 bases from V and 3 bases from J; junction bases left unmatched: 8. The CDR3 DNA follows: TGTGCCAGCAGACTGAACAGGGGTAACTACGAGCAGTACTTC. Its translation is CASRLNRGNYEQYF.

V and J are TRBV7-2 and TRBJ1-1; D perhaps matches TRBD1 (5 bases). The CDR3 contains 14 residues. V shed 5 bases and J shed 6 bases, with 16 bases lying between them. Germline V gene sequence: CDR1 SGHTA, CDR2 FQGNSA. DNA of the CDR3: TGTGCCAGCAGCCGTACAGGCGGTCCAGCTGAAGCTTTCTTT. It translates to CASSRTGGPAEAFF.